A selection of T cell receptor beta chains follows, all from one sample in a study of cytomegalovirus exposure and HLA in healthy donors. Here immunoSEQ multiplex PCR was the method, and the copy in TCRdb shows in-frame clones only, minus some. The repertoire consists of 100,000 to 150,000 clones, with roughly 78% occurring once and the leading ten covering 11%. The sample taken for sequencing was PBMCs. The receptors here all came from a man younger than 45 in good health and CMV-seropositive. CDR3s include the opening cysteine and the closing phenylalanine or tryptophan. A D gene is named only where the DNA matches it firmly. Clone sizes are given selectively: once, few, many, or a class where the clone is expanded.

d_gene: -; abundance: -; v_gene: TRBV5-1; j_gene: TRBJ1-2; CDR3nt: TGCGCCAGCAACTCGGGGGGAGGTTTCGCTTCAGGCTACACCTTC; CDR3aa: CASNSGGGFASGYTF
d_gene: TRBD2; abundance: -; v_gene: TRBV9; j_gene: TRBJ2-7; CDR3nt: TGTGCCAGCAGCGTATCGGACCCGGGAGGTGAGCAGTACTTC; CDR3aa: CASSVSDPGGEQYF
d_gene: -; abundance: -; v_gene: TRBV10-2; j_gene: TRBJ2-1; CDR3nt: TGCGCCAGCAAAAGTACAGGGAGTAGTGAGCAGTTCTTC; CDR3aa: CASKSTGSSEQFF
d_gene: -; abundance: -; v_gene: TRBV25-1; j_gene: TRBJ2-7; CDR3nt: TGTGCCAGCAGTGAAGGAGGAGCGGACCCCTACGAGCAGTACTTC; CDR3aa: CASSEGGADPYEQYF
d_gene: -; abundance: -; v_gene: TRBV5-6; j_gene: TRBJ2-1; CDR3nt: TGTGCCAGCATCAAAGGGGGTGGGTCCTACAATGAGCAGCTCTTC; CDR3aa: CASIKGGGSYNEQLF
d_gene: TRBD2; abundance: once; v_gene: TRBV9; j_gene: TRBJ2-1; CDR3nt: TGTGCCAGCGGGGCGGGAGTGTTATATGAGCAGTTCTTC; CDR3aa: CASGAGVLYEQFF
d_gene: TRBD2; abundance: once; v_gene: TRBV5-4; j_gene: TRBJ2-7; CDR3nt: TGTGCCAGCAGCTCCGGACTAGCGGGGGCCTCCTACGAGCAGTACTTC; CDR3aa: CASSSGLAGASYEQYF
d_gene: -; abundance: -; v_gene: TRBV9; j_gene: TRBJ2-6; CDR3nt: TGTGCCAGCAGCGCATTAGGAGGTCTAACCGGGGCCAACGTCCTGACTTTC; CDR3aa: CASSALGGLTGANVLTF
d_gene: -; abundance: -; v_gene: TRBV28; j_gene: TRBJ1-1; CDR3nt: TGTGCCAGCAGTCCCGAGAGGGGAGGGTGGACTGAAGCTTTCTTT; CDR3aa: CASSPERGGWTEAFF
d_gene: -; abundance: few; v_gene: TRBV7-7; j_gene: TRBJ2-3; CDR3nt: TGTGCCAGCAGCTTAGTGGGTTGGAGTACGCAGTATTTT; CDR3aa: CASSLVGWSTQYF
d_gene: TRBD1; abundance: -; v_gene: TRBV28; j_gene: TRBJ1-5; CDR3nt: TGTGCCAGCAGCCCCGGGACAGGGGTGGTCAATCAGCCCCAGCATTTT; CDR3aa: CASSPGTGVVNQPQHF
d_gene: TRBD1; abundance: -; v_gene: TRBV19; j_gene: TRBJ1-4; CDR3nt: TGTGCCAGTAGTATTGGGACAGGGAGGGAAAAACTGTTTTTT; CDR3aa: CASSIGTGREKLFF
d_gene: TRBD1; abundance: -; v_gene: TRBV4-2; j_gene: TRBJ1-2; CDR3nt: TGTGCCAGCAGCCAGGGGGACAGGGACTATGGCTACACCTTC; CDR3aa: CASSQGDRDYGYTF
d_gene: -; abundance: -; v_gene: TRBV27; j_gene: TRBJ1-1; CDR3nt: TGTGCCAGCAGCCCGACCTCCTCGGGGTTCACTGAAGCTTTCTTT; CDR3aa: CASSPTSSGFTEAFF
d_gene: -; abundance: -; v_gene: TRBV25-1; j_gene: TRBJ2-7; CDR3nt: TGTGCCAGCAGTGAAGTCAGGGACTACGAGCAGTACTTC; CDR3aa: CASSEVRDYEQYF
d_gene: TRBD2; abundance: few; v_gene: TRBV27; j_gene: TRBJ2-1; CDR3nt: TGTGCCAGCAGTTTCGGTAATAGCGGGAGAAATGAGCAGTTCTTC; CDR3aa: CASSFGNSGRNEQFF
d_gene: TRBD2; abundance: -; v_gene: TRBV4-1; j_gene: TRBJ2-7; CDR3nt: TGCGCCAGCAGCCAAGAGACTAGCGGGAATTACGAGCAGTACTTC; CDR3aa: CASSQETSGNYEQYF
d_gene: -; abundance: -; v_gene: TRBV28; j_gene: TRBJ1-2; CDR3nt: TGTGCCAGCAGTCTCGACAGACCAGCCACCTTC; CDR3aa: CASSLDRPATF
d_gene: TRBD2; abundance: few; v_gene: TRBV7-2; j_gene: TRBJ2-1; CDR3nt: TGTGCCAGCAGCTCTAGACTAGCGGGAGTTGTGGATGAGCAGTTCTTC; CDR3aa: CASSSRLAGVVDEQFF
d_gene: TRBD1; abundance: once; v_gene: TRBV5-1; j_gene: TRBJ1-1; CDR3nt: TGCGCCAGCAGCTTGGCTCCGACAGGGACGAACACTGAAGCTTTCTTT; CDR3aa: CASSLAPTGTNTEAFF
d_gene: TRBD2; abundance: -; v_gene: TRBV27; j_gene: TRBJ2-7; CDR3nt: TGTGCCAGCAGTTTATTAGCGGGAGGGGAGCAGTACTTC; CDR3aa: CASSLLAGGEQYF
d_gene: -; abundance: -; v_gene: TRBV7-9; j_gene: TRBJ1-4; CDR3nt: TGTGCCAGCAGCCCCTCAGGGGCAAGTAATGAAAAACTGTTTTTT; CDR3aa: CASSPSGASNEKLFF
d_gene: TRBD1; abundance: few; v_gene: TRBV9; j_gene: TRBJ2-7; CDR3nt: TGTGCCAGCAGCGTAGGTCAGGGGGAAGGTTACGAGCAGTACTTC; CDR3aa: CASSVGQGEGYEQYF
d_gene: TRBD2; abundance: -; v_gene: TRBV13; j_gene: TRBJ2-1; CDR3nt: TGTGCCAGCAGCTCAGCGGTGCTAGCGGACAATGAGCAGTTCTTC; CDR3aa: CASSSAVLADNEQFF
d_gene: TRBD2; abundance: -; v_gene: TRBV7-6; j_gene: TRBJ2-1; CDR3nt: TGTGCCAGCAGCTTAGCCCAGCGGGAGTTCTACAATGAGCAGTTCTTC; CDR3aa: CASSLAQREFYNEQFF
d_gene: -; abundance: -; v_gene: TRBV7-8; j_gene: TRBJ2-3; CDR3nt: TGTGCCAGAAGAGTACAATGGAGGGCTTACACAGATACGCAGTATTTT; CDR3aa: CARRVQWRAYTDTQYF
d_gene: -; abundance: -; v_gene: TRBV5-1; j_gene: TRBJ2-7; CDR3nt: TGCGCCAGCAGCTGGGAGCCGGGAGAATACGAGCAGTACTTC; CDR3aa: CASSWEPGEYEQYF
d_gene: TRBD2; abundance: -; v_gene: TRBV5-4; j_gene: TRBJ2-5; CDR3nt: TGTGCCAGCAGCTCCCGCGGGAGGCAAGAGACCCAGTACTTC; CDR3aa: CASSSRGRQETQYF
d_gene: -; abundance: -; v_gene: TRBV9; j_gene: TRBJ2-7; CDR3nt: TGTGCCAGCAGCGTAGATCCCGCGACTGGCTACGAGCAGTACTTC; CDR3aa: CASSVDPATGYEQYF
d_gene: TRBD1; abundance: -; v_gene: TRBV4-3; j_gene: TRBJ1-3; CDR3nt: TGCGCCAGCAGCCCTTTCCAGGGGGTTGGAAACACCATATATTTT; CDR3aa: CASSPFQGVGNTIYF
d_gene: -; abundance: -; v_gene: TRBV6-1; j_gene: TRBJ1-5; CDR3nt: TGTGCCAGCAGGACCTCGGGGGTACAGCCCCAGCATTTT; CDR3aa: CASRTSGVQPQHF
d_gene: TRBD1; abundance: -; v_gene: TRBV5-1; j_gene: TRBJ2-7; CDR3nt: TGCGCCAGCAGCATCCGGGACAGTCGTAGCTACGAGCAGTACTTC; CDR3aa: CASSIRDSRSYEQYF
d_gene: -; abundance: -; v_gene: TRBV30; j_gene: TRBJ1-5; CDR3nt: TGTGCCTGGAGTCCCCCGAGCAATCAGCCCCAGCATTTT; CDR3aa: CAWSPPSNQPQHF
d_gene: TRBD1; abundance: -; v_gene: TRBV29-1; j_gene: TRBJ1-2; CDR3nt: TGCAGCGCCAGACAGGGGGCGGAGGACGGCTACACCTTC; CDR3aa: CSARQGAEDGYTF